The present TCR beta chain was sequenced within a study of T cell changes during pregnancy in multiple sclerosis. CDR1 and CDR2 (germline): SGHVS, FNYEAQ. CDR3 length equals 15 residues. The V gene end was trimmed by 7 bases and the J gene end by 4 bases; junction bases not matched to a gene: 5. Method: immunoSEQ multiplex PCR; TCRdb's copy keeps in-frame clones and lacks some. There are some 40,000 clones in the sample; 90% occur only once, and roughly 0.55% lies in the top ten. This TCR derives from a female donor with multiple sclerosis, enrolled in a pregnancy study. This chain connects TRBV7-6 to TRBJ2-5; 14 bases are a match to TRBD2. Sequencing was performed on CD4+ T cells from peripheral blood mononuclear cells, taken in the second trimester of pregnancy. The CDR3 loop is CASTGLAGGRETQYF. The CDR3 bases are TGTGCCAGCACCGGACTAGCGGGAGGTCGAGAGACCCAGTACTTC.